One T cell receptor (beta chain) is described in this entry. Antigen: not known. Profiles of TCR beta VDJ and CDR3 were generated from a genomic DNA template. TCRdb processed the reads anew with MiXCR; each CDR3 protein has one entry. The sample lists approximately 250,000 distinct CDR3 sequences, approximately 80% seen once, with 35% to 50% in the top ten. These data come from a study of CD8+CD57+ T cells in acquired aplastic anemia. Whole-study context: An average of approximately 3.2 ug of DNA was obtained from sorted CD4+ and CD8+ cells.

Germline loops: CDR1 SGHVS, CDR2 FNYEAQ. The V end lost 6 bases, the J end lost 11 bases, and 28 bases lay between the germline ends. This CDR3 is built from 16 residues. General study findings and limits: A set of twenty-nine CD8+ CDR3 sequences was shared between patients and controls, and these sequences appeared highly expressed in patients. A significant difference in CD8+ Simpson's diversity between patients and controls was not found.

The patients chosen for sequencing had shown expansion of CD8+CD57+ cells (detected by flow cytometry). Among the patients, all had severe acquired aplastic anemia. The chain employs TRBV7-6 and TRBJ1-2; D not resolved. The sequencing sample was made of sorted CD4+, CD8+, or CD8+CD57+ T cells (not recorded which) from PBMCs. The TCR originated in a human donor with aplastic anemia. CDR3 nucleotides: TGTGCCAGCAGTTACGGCTCGAGAGAGCCGTTATTCGGGTACACCTTC. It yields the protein CASSYGSREPLFGYTF.